The 21 T cell receptor beta chains listed next were all sequenced from one sample in a study of cytomegalovirus exposure and HLA in healthy donors (TCRdb year 2017). Library preparation employed the immunoSEQ multiplex PCR assay. A mixture of 60 forward primers for TCR Vbeta segments and 13 reverse primers for TCR Jbeta segments was used in the multiplex PCR. Entries here come from immuneACCESS through TCRdb and include only in-frame sequences with V and J called. Some clones fail to appear in such tables; in the studies checked, an unresolved V gene covers under half of the shortfall, and the cause of the remainder is unknown. The sample's records list more than 45,000 clones. The leading ten clones occupy 17% of the sample. Sequencing was done on a sample of PBMCs. The receptors were sampled from a male donor in good health and CMV-seronegative.

The chain has TRBV5-1 and TRBJ1-5; D gene uncertain. V was cut by 0 bases and J by 5 bases, with 9 bases left in between. The CDR3 runs 14 residues. Germline V gene data show CDR1 as SGHRS and CDR2 as YFSETQ. DNA of the CDR3: TGCGCCAGCAGCTTGGGCTCAGGCGATCAGCCCCAGCATTTT. Amino acids: CASSLGSGDQPQHF. Variable domain in full (rest from reference TRBV5-1 and TRBJ1-5): KAGVTQTPRYLIKTRGQQVTLSCSPISGHRSVSWYQQTPGQGLQFLFEYFSETQRNKGNFPGRFSGRQFSNSRSEMNVSTLELGDSALYLCASSLGSGDQPQHFGDGTRLSIL.

The DNA of the CDR3 is TGTGCCAGCTCACCAAAAACAGGGAACGGCTACACCTTC. Residues: CASSPKTGNGYTF. The chain has TRBV18 and TRBJ1-2; a weak D match, TRBD1 (6 bases). V lost 2 bases and J 8 bases, leaving 12 bases between the germline ends. The CDR3 runs 13 residues. Germline CDR1 reads KGHSH; CDR2 reads LQKENI.

The chain employs TRBV19 and TRBJ2-3, with 7 bases identical to TRBD2. The CDR3 has 15 amino acids. The trim removed 6 bases at V and 2 bases at J, leaving 8 bases unmatched. Germline V CDR1 and CDR2: LNHDA, SQIVND (reference sequence). CDR3 residues: CASSITGTNTDTQYF. The CDR3 DNA sequence: TGTGCCAGTAGCATCACCGGGACTAACACAGATACGCAGTATTTT.

The rearrangement links TRBV7-9 to TRBJ2-6, with 10 positions matching TRBD1. V lost 7 bases and J lost 2; bases outside the gene matches: 14. Per the germline V gene, CDR1 is SEHNR and CDR2 is FQNEAQ (reference sequence). There are 19 residues in the CDR3. CDR3 in DNA: TGTGCCAGCACCACGCCCTGGACAGGGGGAACTGCTGGGGCCAACGTCCTGACTTTC. Encoded protein: CASTTPWTGGTAGANVLTF.

This rearrangement joins TRBV4-3 to TRBJ2-2, with D tentatively TRBD2 (6 bases). This CDR3 comprises 16 residues. Germline CDR1 and CDR2: LGHNA and YSLEER. V lost 0 bases and J lost 5, with 13 bases in between. The CDR3 sequence: CASSQEGVADTGELFF. CDR3 nucleotide sequence: TGCGCCAGCAGCCAAGAGGGGGTAGCGGATACCGGGGAGCTGTTTTTT.

The V and J genes are TRBV6-1 and TRBJ1-2; D may be TRBD1 (5 bases). Deletions cut 0 bases from V and 6 bases from J, with 8 bases between. Germline V CDR1 and CDR2: MNHNS, SASEGT. The CDR3 extends over 13 amino acids. The DNA for the CDR3 is TGTGCCAGCAGTGAAGCGGGGCGAGATGGCTACACCTTC. It codes for CASSEAGRDGYTF.

The V gene is TRBV28, the J gene TRBJ2-6, with 7 bases that match TRBD1. The CDR3 has 15 residues. Germline loops: CDR1 MDHEN, CDR2 SYDVKM. The trim removed 7 bases at V and 0 bases at J, leaving 3 bases unmatched. The CDR3, as DNA: TGTGCCAGCAAGGGGGCACACTCTGGGGCCAACGTCCTGACTTTC. Its protein is CASKGAHSGANVLTF.

The chain has TRBV7-6 and TRBJ1-2, with a possible D match to TRBD1 (6 bases). The CDR3 totals 14 residues. Between the trimmed V and J ends, which lost 6 bases and 6 bases, there was a span of 17 bases. Germline loops: CDR1 SGHVS, CDR2 FNYEAQ. The CDR3 loop is CASSPSGTINGYTF. The CDR3 DNA sequence: TGTGCCAGCAGTCCCTCCGGGACAATAAATGGCTACACCTTC.

The V and J genes are TRBV13 and TRBJ1-1, with D perhaps matching TRBD1 (6 bases). Trimming took 5 bases from V and 2 from J, leaving 12 bases between them. The germline V gene has CDR1 PRHDT and CDR2 FYEKMQ (reference sequence). The CDR3 runs to 14 residues. The CDR3 region has the DNA TGTGCCAGCAGCCCTGGACAGCAAAACACTGAAGCTTTCTTT. Its translation is CASSPGQQNTEAFF.

The V call is TRBV5-1, the J call TRBJ2-7; weak D call: TRBD2 (6 bases). Trimming took off 0 bases at V and 0 bases at J, with 10 bases between the two ends. The germline gives CDR1 SGHRS, CDR2 YFSETQ. The CDR3 covers 15 residues. CDR3 bases: TGCGCCAGCAGCTTGGTGGCGGGGAGCTCCTACGAGCAGTACTTC. Amino acids: CASSLVAGSSYEQYF.

This chain links TRBV30 with TRBJ1-4, with D possibly TRBD1 on 5 matching bases. The ends were cut back, 0 bases at V and 6 bases at J, with 11 bases in the middle. Germline V lookup: CDR1 GTSNPN, CDR2 SVGIG (reference sequence). The CDR3 is 14 residues long. CDR3 nucleotide sequence: TGTGCCTGGAGTGTACTCAGGGTCGATGAAAAACTGTTTTTT. Encoded protein: CAWSVLRVDEKLFF. The complete variable domain, with remaining parts taken from reference TRBV30 and TRBJ1-4, reads SQTIHQWPATLVQPVGSPLSLECTVEGTSNPNLYWYRQAAGRGLQLLFYSVGIGQISSEVPQNLSASRPQDRQFILSSKKLLLSDSGFYLCAWSVLRVDEKLFFGSGTQLSVL.

J is TRBJ1-2 and V is TRBV11-2; 10 nucleotides match TRBD1. Germline lookup yields CDR1 SGHAT and CDR2 FQNNGV. The CDR3 length is 15 residues. J gave up 3 bases and V 6 bases, and 7 bases lay outside the gene matches. CDR3 sequence (DNA): TGTGCCAGCAGGGGGGACAGGGGCCGACACTATGGCTACACCTTC. Translating gives CASRGDRGRHYGYTF.

This chain connects TRBV30 to TRBJ1-1, with D possibly matching TRBD1 (6 bases). The CDR3 consists of 14 residues. V was trimmed by 2 bases and J by 0 bases, leaving 10 bases between them. CDR1 is GTSNPN, CDR2 SVGIG, per germline (reference sequence). The CDR3 nucleotides read TGTGCCTGGAGTAAGGCAGGGGTGAACACTGAAGCTTTCTTT. It specifies CAWSKAGVNTEAFF.

V usage is TRBV7-9 and J usage is TRBJ1-4; D remains ambiguous. Germline values: CDR1 SEHNR, CDR2 FQNEAQ (reference sequence). Trimming shortened V by 2 bases and J by 6 bases, and 13 bases separated the two germline ends. The CDR3 is 15 amino acids. CDR3 in amino acids: CASSLSPNRDEKLFF. The CDR3 DNA follows: TGTGCCAGCAGCTTAAGCCCCAACAGAGATGAAAAACTGTTTTTT. The variable domain in full, completed from reference TRBV7-9 and TRBJ1-4, reads DTGVSQNPRHKITKRGQNVTFRCDPISEHNRLYWYRQTLGQGPEFLTYFQNEAQLEKSRLLSDRFSAERPKGSFSTLEIQRTEQGDSAMYLCASSLSPNRDEKLFFGSGTQLSVL.

With regard to this clone: Other DNA sequences of this sample code for an identical CDR3. V gene TRBV30 combines with J gene TRBJ1-5, with D unresolved. CDR1 and CDR2 from the germline V gene are GTSNPN and SVGIG (reference sequence). V was trimmed by 3 bases and J by 10 bases, leaving 16 bases between them. The CDR3 spans 13 residues. In nucleotides, the CDR3 is TGTGCCTGGAGCCCAGGAGCGGGTCGTCCCCAGCATTTT. Residues: CAWSPGAGRPQHF.

This rearrangement joins TRBV6-5 to TRBJ1-4, with D unclear. The CDR3 extends over 12 amino acids. The germline V gene encodes CDR1 MNHEY and CDR2 SVGAGI. V was cut by 4 bases and J by 6 bases, with 6 bases left in between. The CDR3 is CASSSSDEKLFF. CDR3 nucleotide sequence: TGTGCCAGCAGTTCCTCCGATGAAAAACTGTTTTTT.

The chain combines TRBV29-1 with TRBJ1-2, with 8 bases lining up with TRBD1. The length of the CDR3 is 13 residues. Germline CDR1 and CDR2: SQVTM and ANQGSEA. The junction had 7 bases not matched to a gene; V was cut back by 2 bases and J by 8 bases. Here the CDR3 reads CSVEQDRARGYTF. The CDR3, as DNA: TGCAGCGTTGAACAGGACAGGGCTCGGGGCTACACCTTC.

V gene TRBV4-1 combines with J gene TRBJ2-1, with 9 bases matching TRBD2. Germline V lookup: CDR1 MGHRA, CDR2 YSYEKL. The CDR3 runs 15 residues. The V segment lost 2 bases and the J segment 7 bases; nucleotides outside the gene matches: 6. The CDR3 sequence is CASSQSAGGPNEQFF. CDR3 coding DNA: TGCGCCAGCAGCCAATCGGCGGGGGGGCCGAATGAGCAGTTCTTC.

The chain links TRBV15 to TRBJ2-7, with D possibly matching TRBD1 (6 bases). The ends were cut back, 0 bases at V and 6 bases at J, with 15 bases in the middle. This CDR3 spans 15 amino acids. In germline, CDR1 is LNHNV, CDR2 YYDKDF (reference sequence). The CDR3 coding sequence is TGTGCCACCAGCAGAGACCCGGAACAGGGATCCGAGCAGTACTTC. Its protein is CATSRDPEQGSEQYF.

The chain is built from TRBV7-2 and TRBJ2-7; TRBD1 might be the D (5 bases). The V end was cut by 1 base, the J end by 1 base, with 8 bases between. The V gene's germline CDR1 is SGHTA and CDR2 FQGNSA. The CDR3 is made up of 14 amino acids. The CDR3 coding sequence is TGTGCCAGCAGCTTAGATAGGGGATCCTACGAGCAGTACTTC. Translated: CASSLDRGSYEQYF.

The genes are TRBV10-3 and TRBJ2-7; D gene ambiguous. Trimming shortened V by 4 bases and J by 0 bases, and 10 bases separated the two germline ends. The CDR3 has 14 amino acids. CDR1 and CDR2 (germline): ENHRY, SYGVKD. CDR3 residues: CAISVNMYSYEQYF. The CDR3 nucleotides are TGTGCCATCAGTGTTAATATGTACTCCTACGAGCAGTACTTC.